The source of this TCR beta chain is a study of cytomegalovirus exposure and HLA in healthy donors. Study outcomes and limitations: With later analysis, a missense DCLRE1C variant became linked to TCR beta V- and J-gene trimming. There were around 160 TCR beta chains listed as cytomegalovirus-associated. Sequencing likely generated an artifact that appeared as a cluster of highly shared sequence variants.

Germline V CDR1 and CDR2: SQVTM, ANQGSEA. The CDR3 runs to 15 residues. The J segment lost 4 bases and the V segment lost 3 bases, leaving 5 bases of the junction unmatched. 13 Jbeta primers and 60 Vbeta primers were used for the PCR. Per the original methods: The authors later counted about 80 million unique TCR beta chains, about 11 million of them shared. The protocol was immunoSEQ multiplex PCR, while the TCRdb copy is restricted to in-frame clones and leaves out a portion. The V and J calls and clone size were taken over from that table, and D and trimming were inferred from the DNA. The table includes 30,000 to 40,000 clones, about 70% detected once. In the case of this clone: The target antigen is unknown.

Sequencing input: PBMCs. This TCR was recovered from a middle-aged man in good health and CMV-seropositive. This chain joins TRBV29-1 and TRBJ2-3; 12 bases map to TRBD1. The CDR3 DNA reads TGCAGCGTTGAGGGGGGGGACAGGGGGCCAGATACGCAGTATTTT. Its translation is CSVEGGDRGPDTQYF.